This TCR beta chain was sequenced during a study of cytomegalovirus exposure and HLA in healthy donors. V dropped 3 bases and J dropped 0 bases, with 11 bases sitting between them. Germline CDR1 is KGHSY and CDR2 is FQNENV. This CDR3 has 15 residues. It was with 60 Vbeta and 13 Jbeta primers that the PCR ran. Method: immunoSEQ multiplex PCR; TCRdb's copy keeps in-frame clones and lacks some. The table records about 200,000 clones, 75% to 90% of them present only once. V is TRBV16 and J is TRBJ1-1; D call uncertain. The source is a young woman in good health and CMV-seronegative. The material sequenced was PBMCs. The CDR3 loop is CASSHTYHLNTEAFF. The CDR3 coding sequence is TGTGCCAGCAGCCATACCTATCACTTGAACACTGAAGCTTTCTTT.